These 12 T cell receptor beta chains were sequenced from one sample in a study of T-cell memory formation after mild COVID-19. One entry per CDR3 protein results from TCRdb running MiXCR on the 5' RACE reads. The table has around 400,000 distinct CDR3 sequences, about 24% seen once. Sequencing was done on a sample of PBMCs or a T cell subset sorted from them (not recorded which). These receptors came from an adult woman who had mild COVID-19 (a few samples of this study predate the infection). Cell type and time point are not known.

This clonotype appeared a few times. The rearrangement uses TRBV20-1 and TRBJ1-1; D gene unclear. In germline, CDR1 is DFQATT, CDR2 SNEGSKA (reference sequence). This CDR3 region has 13 residues. V dropped 2 bases and J dropped 0 bases, with 7 bases sitting between them. The CDR3 reads CSARHLMNTEAFF. The CDR3 DNA reads as TGCAGTGCTAGACACCTTATGAACACTGAAGCTTTCTTT.

For the CDR3, the DNA is TGTGCCAGCTCACCACGTTCAGGGGCGACCTACGAGCAGTACTTC. It codes for CASSPRSGATYEQYF. V and J are TRBV18 and TRBJ2-7, with TRBD1 as a possible D gene (6 bases). Germline-derived CDR1 and CDR2 are KGHSH and LQKENI. The CDR3 sequence is 15 residues long. The V end was cut by 1 base, the J end by 2 bases, with 12 bases between.

This sequence joins TRBV5-1 and TRBJ2-7, with TRBD2 identical over 15 bases. V shed 4 bases and J 4 bases; nucleotides not matched to a gene: 3. The germline V gene encodes CDR1 SGHRS and CDR2 YFSETQ. The length of the CDR3 is 15 residues. The CDR3 coding sequence is TGCGCCAGCAGCCCCGGGACTAGCGGGAGGTACGAGCAGTACTTC. Encoded protein: CASSPGTSGRYEQYF.

This clonotype was recorded a few times. The rearrangement uses TRBV6-5 and TRBJ2-7; perhaps D is TRBD1 or TRBD2 (7 bases each). V gave up 7 bases and J gave up 1 base, with 11 bases separating them. Germline V gene data show CDR1 as MNHEY and CDR2 as SVGAGI. CDR3 length equals 13 residues. CDR3 sequence: CASKRDSSYEQYF. CDR3 bases: TGTGCCAGCAAGCGGGACAGTTCCTACGAGCAGTACTTC.

This clonotype has only a few counts. The chain couples TRBV9 to TRBJ2-7, with TRBD1 matching 10 bases. Germline V gene lookup returns CDR1 SGDLS and CDR2 YYNGEE. The length of the CDR3 is 14 residues. V lost 3 bases, J lost 3 bases, and 3 bases stayed unmatched. In nucleotides, the CDR3 is TGTGCCAGCAGCGGGGACAGGGGCCACTACGAGCAGTACTTC. It yields the protein CASSGDRGHYEQYF.

The V call is TRBV7-2, the J call TRBJ2-1; TRBD2 matches at 9 bases. This CDR3 has 18 amino acids. Germline CDR1 is SGHTA and CDR2 is FQGNSA. Unmatched junction bases numbered 14, after V lost 5 bases and J lost 3 bases. This chain's CDR3 is CASSHVAGAGPVYNEQFF. In DNA, the CDR3 is TGTGCCAGCAGCCACGTAGCGGGAGCGGGCCCCGTCTACAATGAGCAGTTCTTC. Using reference TRBV7-2 and TRBJ2-1 for the parts outside the CDR3, the full variable domain is GAGVSQSPSNKVTEKGKDVELRCDPISGHTALYWYRQSLGQGLEFLIYFQGNSAPDKSGLPSDRFSAERTGGSVSTLTIQRTQQEDSAVYLCASSHVAGAGPVYNEQFFGPGTRLTVL.

The chain couples TRBV24-1 to TRBJ2-2, with TRBD1 matching over 9 bases. Germline V gives CDR1 KGHDR, CDR2 SFDVKD. Losses at the gene ends were 7 bases for V and 4 bases for J; bases not matched to a gene: 9. The CDR3 totals 16 residues. Here the CDR3 reads CATSPRDRVVTGELFF. In DNA form, the CDR3 reads TGTGCCACCAGCCCCCGGGACAGGGTGGTCACCGGGGAGCTGTTTTTT.

The chain joins TRBV24-1 to TRBJ2-5; 8 bases agree with TRBD1. Germline CDR1 reads KGHDR; CDR2 reads SFDVKD. This CDR3 contains 15 residues. After removal of 4 bases from V and 2 bases from J, the junction contained 5 bases not matched to a gene. The CDR3 bases are TGTGCCACCAGTGAGACTGGACAGGGTCAAGAGACCCAGTACTTC. This gives the protein CATSETGQGQETQYF.

The rearrangement joins TRBV2 to TRBJ2-1; 16 nucleotides align to TRBD2. The CDR3 extends over 16 amino acids. With V trimmed by 8 bases and J by 14 bases, 15 bases remained unmatched. Germline CDR1 and CDR2: SNHLY and FYNNEI. Here the CDR3 reads CASSTLGTSGGVEKFF. In nucleotides, the CDR3 is TGTGCCAGCTCCACCCTGGGGACTAGCGGGGGGGTAGAGAAGTTCTTC.

This chain joins TRBV12-3 or TRBV12-4 and TRBJ2-3; perhaps TRBD1 as D (5 bases). V dropped 4 bases and J dropped 1 base, with 9 bases sitting between them. This CDR3 contains 14 residues. CDR3: CASSYARGTDTQYF. CDR3 coding DNA: TGTGCCAGCAGTTATGCCAGGGGCACAGATACGCAGTATTTT.

The chain joins TRBV24-1 to TRBJ2-5, with D possibly matching TRBD1 (6 bases). Trimming left V 7 bases short and J 4 bases short, with 12 bases between. The CDR3 loop spans 13 amino acids. CDR1 and CDR2 from the germline V gene are KGHDR and SFDVKD. CDR3 nucleotides: TGTGCCACCAGGGAGACAGGTACAGAGACCCAGTACTTC. Translated, it gives CATRETGTETQYF.

This clonotype has more than one count but fewer than ten. DNA of the CDR3: TGCGCCAGCAGCCAAGGATCAGGCACGAACACTGAAGCTTTCTTT. Protein sequence: CASSQGSGTNTEAFF. The genes are TRBV4-1 and TRBJ1-1; no clear D. This CDR3 has 15 residues. Trimming took off 1 base at V and 1 base at J, with 10 bases between the two ends. The germline V gene encodes CDR1 MGHRA and CDR2 YSYEKL.